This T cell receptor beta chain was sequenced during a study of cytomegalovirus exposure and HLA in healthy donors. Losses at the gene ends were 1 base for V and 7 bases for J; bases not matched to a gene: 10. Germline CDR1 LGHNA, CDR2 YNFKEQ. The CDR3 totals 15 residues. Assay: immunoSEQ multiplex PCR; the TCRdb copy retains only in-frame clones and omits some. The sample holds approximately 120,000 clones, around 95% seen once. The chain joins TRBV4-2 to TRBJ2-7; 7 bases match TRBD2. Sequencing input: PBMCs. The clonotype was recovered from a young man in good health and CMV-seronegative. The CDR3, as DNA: TGTGCCAGCAGCCAAGGGGAGGGAATCTCCTGGGAGCAGTACTTC. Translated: CASSQGEGISWEQYF.